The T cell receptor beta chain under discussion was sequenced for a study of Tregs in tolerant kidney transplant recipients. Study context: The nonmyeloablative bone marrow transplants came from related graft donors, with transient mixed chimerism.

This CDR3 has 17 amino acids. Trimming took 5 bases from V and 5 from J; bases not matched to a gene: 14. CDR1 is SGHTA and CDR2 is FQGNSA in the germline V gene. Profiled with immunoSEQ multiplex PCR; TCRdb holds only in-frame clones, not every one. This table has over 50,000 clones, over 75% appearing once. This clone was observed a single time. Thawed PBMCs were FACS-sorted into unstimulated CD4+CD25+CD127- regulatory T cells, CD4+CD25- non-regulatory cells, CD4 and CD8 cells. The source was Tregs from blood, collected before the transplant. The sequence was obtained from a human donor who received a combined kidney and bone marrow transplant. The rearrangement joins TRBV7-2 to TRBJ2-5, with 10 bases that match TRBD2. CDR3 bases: TGTGCCAGCAGCGGGGCGCAGCCTAGCGGGAGCTGGGAGACCCAGTACTTC. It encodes CASSGAQPSGSWETQYF.